This passage covers 7 T cell receptor beta chains from one sample sequenced in a study of T cells after posttransplantation cyclophosphamide. Profiling relied on immunoSEQ multiplex PCR, and the TCRdb table lists in-frame clones only, not all of them. The sample was found to contain around 39,000 clones, and every one recurs. Sequenced material: PBMCs. The receptors were sampled from a girl between 5 and 17 years old in good health, CMV-negative, and a related stem cell transplant donor.

This chain connects TRBV5-1 to TRBJ1-1, with D unresolved. Germline V CDR1 and CDR2: SGHRS, YFSETQ. CDR3 size: 16 residues. V gave up 0 bases and J gave up 5 bases, with 17 bases separating them. CDR3 protein: CASSLARGSDYTEAFF. As DNA, the CDR3 is TGCGCCAGCAGCTTGGCCCGAGGGTCCGACTATACTGAAGCTTTCTTT.

This chain uses TRBV6-5 with TRBJ2-7, with TRBD1 as a possible D gene (5 bases). Trimming took 6 bases from V and 2 from J, leaving 8 bases between them. This CDR3 contains 12 residues. Germline assignment: CDR1 MNHEY and CDR2 SVGAGI. The CDR3, as DNA: TGTGCCAGCAGCACGACAGCCTACGAGCAGTACTTC. This gives the protein CASSTTAYEQYF.

This clone was counted at least ten times. The chain uses TRBV11-2 and TRBJ1-2; maybe TRBD1 (5 bases). V lost 5 bases, J lost 8 bases, and 15 bases lay in between. The CDR3 is made up of 13 amino acids. Per the germline V gene, CDR1 is SGHAT and CDR2 is FQNNGV. DNA for the CDR3: TGTGCCAGCAGCGAACGACAGCCCCGGGGCTACACCTTC. Translation gives CASSERQPRGYTF.

This clone was found many times. This rearrangement joins TRBV4-3 to TRBJ2-7; no firm D call. Looked up from germline, CDR1 is LGHNA and CDR2 is YSLEER. The V end was cut by 0 bases, the J end by 1 base, with 7 bases between. The CDR3 has 14 residues. The CDR3 nucleotides read TGCGCCAGCAGCCAAGATACGGGTTCCTACGAGCAGTACTTC. Protein sequence: CASSQDTGSYEQYF.

Ten or more counts support this clone. The chain is built from TRBV29-1 and TRBJ2-7; D remains ambiguous. Trimming took off 0 bases at V and 1 base at J, with 13 bases between the two ends. CDR1 and CDR2 from the germline V gene are SQVTM and ANQGSEA. The CDR3 is made up of 15 amino acids. The DNA for the CDR3 is TGCAGCGTTGAAGATCGAGGTATGAGATCCTACGAGCAGTACTTC. It codes for CSVEDRGMRSYEQYF.

This clone was seen ten or more times. V gene TRBV5-6 combines with J gene TRBJ1-4, with 9 bases fitting TRBD1. The junction had 10 bases not matched to a gene; V was cut back by 4 bases and J by 0 bases. In germline, CDR1 is SGHDT, CDR2 YYEEEE. The CDR3 extends over 18 amino acids. The CDR3 spells CASSRVDRGCATNEKLFF. The DNA of the CDR3 is TGTGCCAGCAGCCGAGTGGACAGGGGTTGTGCAACTAATGAAAAACTGTTTTTT.

This clone was seen at least ten times. V usage is TRBV19 and J usage is TRBJ1-5; the match to TRBD1 covers 7 bases. CDR1 is LNHDA, CDR2 SQIVND, per germline (reference sequence). The V segment lost 6 bases and the J segment 6 bases; nucleotides outside the gene matches: 14. The CDR3 contains 16 residues. The CDR3 coding sequence is TGTGCCAGTAGCCAGGGTATACAGGGGTTCGGTCAGCCCCAGCATTTT. It encodes CASSQGIQGFGQPQHF.